The subject of this entry is one T cell receptor (beta chain). Method: immunoSEQ multiplex PCR; TCRdb's copy keeps in-frame clones and lacks some. The repertoire holds roughly 1 million clones, with 75% to 85% as singletons. These data belong to a study of shared clonotypes between healthy human individuals. The V end lost 6 bases, the J end lost 1 base, and 15 bases lay between the germline ends. Germline V gene sequence: CDR1 MNHNS, CDR2 SASEGT. The CDR3 is 15 amino acids. The sample taken for sequencing was memory CD4+ T cells from PBMCs. The subset is: CD45RA-negative fraction. This TCR derives from a man between 18 and 35 years old in good health. Some clones in this sample may be carry-over from other donors' samples. The chain joins TRBV6-1 to TRBJ1-1; TRBD1 is a possible D gene (5 bases). CDR3 DNA sequence: TGTGCCAGCAGGAGGTGGGGGGAGGGGAACACTGAAGCTTTCTTT. Translating it yields CASRRWGEGNTEAFF.